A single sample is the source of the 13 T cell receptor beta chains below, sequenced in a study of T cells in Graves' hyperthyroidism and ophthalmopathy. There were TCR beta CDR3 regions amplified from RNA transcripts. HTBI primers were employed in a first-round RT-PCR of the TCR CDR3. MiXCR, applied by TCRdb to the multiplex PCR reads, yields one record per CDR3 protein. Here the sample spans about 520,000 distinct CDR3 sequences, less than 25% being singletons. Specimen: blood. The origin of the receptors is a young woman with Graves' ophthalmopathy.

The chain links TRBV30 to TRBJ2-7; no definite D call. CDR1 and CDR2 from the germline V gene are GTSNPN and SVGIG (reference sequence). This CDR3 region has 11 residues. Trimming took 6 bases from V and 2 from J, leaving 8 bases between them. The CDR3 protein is CACDRAYEQYF. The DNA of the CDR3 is TGTGCCTGCGACCGAGCCTACGAGCAGTACTTC.

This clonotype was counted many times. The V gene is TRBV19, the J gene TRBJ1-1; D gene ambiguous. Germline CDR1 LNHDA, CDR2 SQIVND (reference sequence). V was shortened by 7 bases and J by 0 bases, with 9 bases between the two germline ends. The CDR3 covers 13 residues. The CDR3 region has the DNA TGTGCCAGTAAGGACGAGATGAACACTGAAGCTTTCTTT. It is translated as CASKDEMNTEAFF.

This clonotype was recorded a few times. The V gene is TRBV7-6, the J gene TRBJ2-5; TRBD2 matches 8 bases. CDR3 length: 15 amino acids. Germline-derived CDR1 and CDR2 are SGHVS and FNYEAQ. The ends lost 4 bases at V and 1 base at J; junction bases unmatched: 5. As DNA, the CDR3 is TGTGCCAGCAGCTCGGCGGGGGGACTCCAAGAGACCCAGTACTTC. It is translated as CASSSAGGLQETQYF.

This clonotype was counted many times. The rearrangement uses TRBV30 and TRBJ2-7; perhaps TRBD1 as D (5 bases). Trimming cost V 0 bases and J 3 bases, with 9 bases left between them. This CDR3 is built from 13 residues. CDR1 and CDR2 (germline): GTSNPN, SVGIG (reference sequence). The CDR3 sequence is CAWSVQENYEQYF. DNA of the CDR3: TGTGCCTGGAGTGTACAGGAGAACTACGAGCAGTACTTC.

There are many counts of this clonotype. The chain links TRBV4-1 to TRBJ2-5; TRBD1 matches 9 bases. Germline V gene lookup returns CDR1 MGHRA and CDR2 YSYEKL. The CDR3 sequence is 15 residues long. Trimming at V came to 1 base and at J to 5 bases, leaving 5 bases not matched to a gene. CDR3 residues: CASSQVTGGRETQYF. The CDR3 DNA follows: TGCGCCAGCAGCCAAGTGACAGGGGGTCGGGAGACCCAGTACTTC.

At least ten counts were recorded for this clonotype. The CDR3 protein is CASSVGQPQETQYF. CDR3 sequence (DNA): TGTGCCAGCAGCGTAGGACAGCCTCAAGAGACCCAGTACTTC. The J gene is TRBJ2-5, the V gene TRBV9, with D perhaps matching TRBD1 (5 bases). Germline values: CDR1 SGDLS, CDR2 YYNGEE. There are 14 residues in the CDR3. V was trimmed by 0 bases and J by 2 bases, leaving 8 bases between them.

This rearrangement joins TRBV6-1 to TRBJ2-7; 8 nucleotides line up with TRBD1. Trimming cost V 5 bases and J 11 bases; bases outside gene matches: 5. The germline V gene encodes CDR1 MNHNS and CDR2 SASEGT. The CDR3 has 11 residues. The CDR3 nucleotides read TGTGCCAGCAGTCAGGACAGGGTGGAGTACTTC. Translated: CASSQDRVEYF.

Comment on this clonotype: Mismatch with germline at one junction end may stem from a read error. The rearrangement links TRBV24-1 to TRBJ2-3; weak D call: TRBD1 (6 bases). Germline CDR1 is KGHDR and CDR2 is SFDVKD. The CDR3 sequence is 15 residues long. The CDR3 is CATSDWTEGTDTQYF. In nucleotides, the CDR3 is TGTGCCACCAGTGATTGGACAGAGGGCACGGATACGCAGTATTTT.

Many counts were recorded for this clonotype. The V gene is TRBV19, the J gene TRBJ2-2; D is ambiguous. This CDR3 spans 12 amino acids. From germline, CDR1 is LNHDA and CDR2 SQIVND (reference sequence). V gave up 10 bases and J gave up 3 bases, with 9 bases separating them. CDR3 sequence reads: CATTSYTGELFF. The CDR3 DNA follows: TGTGCCACCACATCTTACACCGGGGAGCTGTTTTTT.

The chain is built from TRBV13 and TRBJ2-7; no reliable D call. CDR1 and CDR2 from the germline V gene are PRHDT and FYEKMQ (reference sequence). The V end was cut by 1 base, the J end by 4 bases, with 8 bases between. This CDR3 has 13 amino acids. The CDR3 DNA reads TGTGCCAGCAGCTTAGCGACAAAATACGAGCAGTACTTC. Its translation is CASSLATKYEQYF.

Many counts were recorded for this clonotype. CDR3 sequence: CASSLGTTSDMNTEAFF. The CDR3 coding sequence is TGTGCCAGCAGCTTAGGGACGACTAGTGACATGAACACTGAAGCTTTCTTT. This chain connects TRBV7-8 to TRBJ1-1; no definite D call. V lost 1 base and J lost 0, with 15 bases in between. The CDR3 is 17 residues long. CDR1 is SGHVS and CDR2 is FQNEAQ in the germline V gene.

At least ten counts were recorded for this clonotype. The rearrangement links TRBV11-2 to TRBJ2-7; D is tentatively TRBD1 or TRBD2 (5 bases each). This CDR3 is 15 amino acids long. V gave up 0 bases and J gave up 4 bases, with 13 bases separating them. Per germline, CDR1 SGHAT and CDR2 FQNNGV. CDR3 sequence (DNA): TGTGCCAGCAGCTTAGAGCCGGGGCGGAGGTACGAGCAGTACTTC. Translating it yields CASSLEPGRRYEQYF.

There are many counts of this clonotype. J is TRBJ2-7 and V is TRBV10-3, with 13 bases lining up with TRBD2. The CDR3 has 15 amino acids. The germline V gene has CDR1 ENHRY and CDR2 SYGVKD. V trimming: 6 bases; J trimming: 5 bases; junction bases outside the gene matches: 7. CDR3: CAIREGLAGRDEQYF. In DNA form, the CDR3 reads TGTGCCATCAGAGAGGGACTAGCGGGGAGGGACGAGCAGTACTTC.